Below are 10 T cell receptor beta chains sequenced from a single sample in a study of HIV-infected patients and healthy controls. Reverse transcription used 450 to 500 ng RNA and constant-region primers for alpha and beta. Separate chain-specific third strand synthesis with multiplexing indices produced the alpha and beta libraries. TCRdb re-analysed the 5' RACE reads in MiXCR, keeping a single row per CDR3 protein. The table records several thousand distinct CDR3 sequences, under 35% of them present only once. Antiretroviral therapy had run roughly three months, about 14 weeks, before follow-up blood collection. All unsorted peripheral T cells were captured because whole blood was used without fractionation. The sample in question was blood, obtained during antiretroviral therapy. The receptor source for this set is an adult with HIV infection.

This clonotype appeared a few times. The rearrangement links TRBV5-1 to TRBJ2-3; the match to TRBD1 covers 9 bases. Trimming took 7 bases from V and 3 from J; bases not matched to a gene: 6. This CDR3 is built from 14 residues. From germline, CDR1 is SGHRS and CDR2 YFSETQ. The CDR3 sequence: CASGKQGATDTQYF. CDR3 nucleotides: TGCGCCAGCGGCAAACAGGGGGCTACAGATACGCAGTATTTT.

This clonotype is medium-sized within its sample. The chain recombines TRBV12-5 with TRBJ2-7; 10 bases fit TRBD1. V shed 0 bases, J shed 4 bases, and the junction held 6 bases outside the gene matches. The CDR3 length is 16 residues. CDR1 is LGHNT, CDR2 FRNRAP, per germline. CDR3 nucleotides: TGTGCTAGTGGTTTGGTACAGCGGGACAGGGGATACGAGCAGTACTTC. This gives the protein CASGLVQRDRGYEQYF.

This clonotype has just one count. With a much larger clone just one base away, this may be a read error. J is TRBJ2-5 and V is TRBV12-3 or TRBV12-4; D is possibly TRBD1 (6 bases). CDR3 length equals 13 residues. The CDR3 coding sequence is TGTGACAGCAGTTGGGACACCCAAGAGACCCAGTACTTC. As protein: CDSSWDTQETQYF.

The chain carries TRBV6-6 and TRBJ1-5; D remains ambiguous. The V and J ends lost 6 bases and 4 bases respectively, with 7 bases between them. Germline V gene lookup returns CDR1 MNHNY and CDR2 SVGAGI (reference sequence). The CDR3 has 12 amino acids. CDR3 in DNA: TGTGCCAGCAGCCAACAGAATCAGCCCCAGCATTTT. This codes for CASSQQNQPQHF.

This clonotype is labeled medium-sized (0.01 to 0.1%). The genes are TRBV7-3 and TRBJ2-5; TRBD1 aligns across 7 bases. The CDR3 runs 16 residues. V shed 4 bases and J 4 bases; nucleotides not matched to a gene: 12. In germline, CDR1 is SGHTA, CDR2 FQGTGA. Here the CDR3 DNA reads TGTGCCAGCAGCTATTACGGGACAGAAGGGGGAGAGACCCAGTACTTC. It is translated as CASSYYGTEGGETQYF. The full variable domain, rest sourced from reference TRBV7-3 and TRBJ2-5, is GAGVSQTPSNKVTEKGKYVELRCDPISGHTALYWYRQSLGQGPEFLIYFQGTGAADDSGLPNDRFFAVRPEGSVSTLKIQRTERGDSAVYLCASSYYGTEGGETQYFGPGTRLLVL.

The CDR3 region has the DNA TGTGCCAGCAGTGATGACAGGGAGGCAGTAACTGAAGCTTTCTTT. Amino acids: CASSDDREAVTEAFF. The chain links TRBV6-1 to TRBJ1-1; 7 bases are a match to TRBD1. Germline V gene lookup returns CDR1 MNHNS and CDR2 SASEGT. The length of the CDR3 is 15 residues. The V gene end was trimmed by 3 bases and the J gene end by 5 bases; junction bases not matched to a gene: 9.

This clonotype counts as medium-sized. The V call is TRBV6-5, the J call TRBJ2-3; 9 bases are a match to TRBD2. Germline loops: CDR1 MNHEY, CDR2 SVGAGI. Losses at the gene ends were 5 bases for V and 5 bases for J; bases not matched to a gene: 8. The CDR3 loop spans 15 amino acids. DNA of the CDR3: TGTGCCAGCAGTAACATAGCGGGGGTTGGAGATACGCAGTATTTT. It encodes CASSNIAGVGDTQYF.

The V gene is TRBV19, the J gene TRBJ2-1; the match to TRBD2 covers 7 bases. V lost 4 bases to trimming and J lost 3 bases; unmatched junction nucleotides: 6. Germline lookup yields CDR1 LNHDA and CDR2 SQIVND (reference sequence). The CDR3 loop spans 15 amino acids. DNA of the CDR3: TGTGCCAGTAGTACGGGACTATACTACTACAATGAGCAGTTCTTC. This encodes CASSTGLYYYNEQFF.

Judged by abundance, this clonotype is medium-sized (0.01 to 0.1%). The gene calls are TRBV7-3 and TRBJ2-1; D gene uncertain. The V end lost 0 bases, the J end lost 7 bases, and 10 bases lay between the germline ends. Germline V gene lookup returns CDR1 SGHTA and CDR2 FQGTGA. This CDR3 is 14 amino acids long. The CDR3 sequence is CASSLTPELNEQFF. CDR3 coding DNA: TGTGCCAGCAGCTTAACGCCGGAATTGAATGAGCAGTTCTTC.

Points on this clonotype: This may come from a read error, since a much larger clone is one base off. This rearrangement joins TRBV6-6 to TRBJ2-1; 7 bases map to TRBD2. The length of the CDR3 is 14 residues. CDR1 and CDR2 (germline): MNHNY, SVGAGI (reference sequence). CDR3 residues: CARSYPRRENEQFF. The CDR3 nucleotides read TGTGCCAGAAGTTACCCGAGGCGGGAGAATGAGCAGTTCTTC.